This T cell receptor beta chain was sequenced in a study of T-cell memory formation after mild COVID-19. Study background: Among the donors, TCR clusters were largely specific to each donor. Notes on the study in general: Later expanders leaned toward CD4+, whereas clones contracting from day 15 to 85 were balanced CD4/CD8. Memory cells collected pre-infection included some clones that later responded, suggesting cross-reactive memory joined. Confirmation of SARS-CoV-2 specificity was lacking for second-wave clones peaking day 37.

In TCRdb, the 5' RACE reads were re-called with MiXCR into one record per CDR3 protein. The data show 35,000 to 40,000 distinct CDR3 sequences, with about 6% seen just once and under 0.85% held by the top ten. V lost 3 bases, J lost 5 bases, and 6 bases stayed unmatched. This CDR3 comprises 14 residues. CDR1 and CDR2 (germline): DFQATT, SNEGSKA (reference sequence). This clonotype came up many times. The antigen is undetermined. The sequence came from an adult who had mild COVID-19 (a few samples of this study predate the infection). Cell type and time point are not known. V usage is TRBV20-1 and J usage is TRBJ2-3; the match to TRBD2 covers 9 bases. Material for sequencing was PBMCs or a T cell subset sorted from them (not recorded which). CDR3 sequence reads: CSASILLAGDTQYF. As DNA, the CDR3 is TGCAGTGCTAGTATATTACTAGCGGGAGATACGCAGTATTTT.